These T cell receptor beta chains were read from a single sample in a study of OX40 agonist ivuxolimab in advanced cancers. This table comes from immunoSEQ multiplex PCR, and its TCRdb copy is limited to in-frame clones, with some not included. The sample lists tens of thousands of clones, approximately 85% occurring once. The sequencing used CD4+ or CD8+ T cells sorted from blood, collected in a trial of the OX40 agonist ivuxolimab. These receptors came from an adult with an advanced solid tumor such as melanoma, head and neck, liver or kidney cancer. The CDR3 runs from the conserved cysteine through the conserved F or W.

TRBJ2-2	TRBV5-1	CASTQGSSGELFF
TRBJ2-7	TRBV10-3	CAFRGSSYEQYF
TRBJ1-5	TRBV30	CAWRGEGAFNQPQHF
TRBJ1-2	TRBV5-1	CASSPTPGENYRGYTF
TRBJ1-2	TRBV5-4	CASSSVDRDPFVHGYTF
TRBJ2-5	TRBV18	CASSQIGAGIGSETQYF
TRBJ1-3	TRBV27	CASSLNRGYSGNTIYF
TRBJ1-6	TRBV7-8	CASSLVPGAGDSPLHF
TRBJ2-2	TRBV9	CASSVGRGLGTGELFF
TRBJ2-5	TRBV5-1	CASSSGDRDWGTQYF
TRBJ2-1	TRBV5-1	CASTDGGGRYNEQFF
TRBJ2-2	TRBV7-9	CASRLGTGNTGELFF
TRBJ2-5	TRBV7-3	CASSSTGVGGETQYF
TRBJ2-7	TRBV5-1	CASSLASGRAVYEQYF
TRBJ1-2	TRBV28	CASSSYGYTF
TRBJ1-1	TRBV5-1	CASSLVVNTEAFF
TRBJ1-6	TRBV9	CASSALGQTQSNSPLHF
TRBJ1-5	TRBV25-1	CASSGGGGASNQPQHF
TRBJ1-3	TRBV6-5	CASSYTGTGLGNTIYF
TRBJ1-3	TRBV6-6	CASKDSGSGNTIYF
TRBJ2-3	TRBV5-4	CASSRGAVGTDTQYF
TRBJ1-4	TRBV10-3	CAVRQGVGQKLFF
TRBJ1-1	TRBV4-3	CASSQSYRNTEAFF
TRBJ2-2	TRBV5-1	CASTPRDTGELFF
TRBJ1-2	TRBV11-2	CASSRTMDRGYGYTF
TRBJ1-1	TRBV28	CASSLSVRAGNTEAFF
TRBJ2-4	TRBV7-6	CASSEQGQGRQYF
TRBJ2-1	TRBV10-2	CASRISGSMGEQFF
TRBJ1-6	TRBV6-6	CASSYPGGDSPLHF
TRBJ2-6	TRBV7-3	CASSFTGAGANVLTF